The rows below give T cell receptor beta chains drawn from one sample of a study of shared clonotypes between healthy human individuals. Data came from immunoSEQ multiplex PCR; TCRdb stores just in-frame clones and leaves some out. Of around 990,000 clones in the sample, about 80% are singletons; the top ten hold almost 0.9%. The sequencing sample was made of memory CD4+ T cells from PBMCs. The receptors originated from a man in his late teens or twenties in good health. Some clones in this sample may be carry-over from other donors' samples. Each CDR3 is given with its conserved first and last residue. The D gene is left open where the match is weak. The listing skips clone size in some rows; elsewhere it reads once, few, many or a size class.

clone_size d_call j_call v_call cdr3_nt cdr3_aa
- TRBD1 TRBJ2-7 TRBV28 TGTGCCAGCAGTCCCCCAGGACAGGGGGCTTTGTACGAGCAGTACTTC CASSPPGQGALYEQYF
- - TRBJ2-2 TRBV7-8 TGTGCCAGCAGCTTAGTCGGGCAGAGAAACACCGGGGAGCTGTTTTTT CASSLVGQRNTGELFF
- - TRBJ1-2 TRBV2 TGTGCCAGCAGTATAGACGGAGTTGGCGGCTACACCTTC CASSIDGVGGYTF
- - TRBJ1-2 TRBV28 TGTGCCAGCAGTCCCGGGATGTGGAGCTATGGCTACACCTTC CASSPGMWSYGYTF
few - TRBJ2-1 TRBV6-5 TGTGCCAGCAGTTCCGTAGCGGCCGGGTCCTACAATGAGCAGTTCTTC CASSSVAAGSYNEQFF
- - TRBJ1-5 TRBV6-5 TGTGCCAGCAGTTACTCTCCAGATAGCAATCAGCCCCAGCATTTT CASSYSPDSNQPQHF
- TRBD2 TRBJ2-7 TRBV7-6 TGTGCCAGCAGCTTAGGGGCCAGGGGACTAGCGGGACGCTACGAGCAGTACTTC CASSLGARGLAGRYEQYF
- - TRBJ2-7 TRBV30 TGTGCCTGTGCTCCGGGACAAGCCTACGAGCAGTACTTC CACAPGQAYEQYF
- - TRBJ1-2 TRBV28 TGTGCCAGCAGTTCCCCAGCAGGGATTCATGGCTACACCTTC CASSSPAGIHGYTF
- TRBD2 TRBJ2-2 TRBV11-3 TGTGCCAGCAGCTTAGGTAGCGGGAGTGCCGGGGAGCTGTTTTTT CASSLGSGSAGELFF
- - TRBJ2-1 TRBV20-1 TGCAGTGCTAGAGATCGAAATGAGCAGTTCTTC CSARDRNEQFF
- TRBD2 TRBJ2-1 TRBV19 TGTGCCAGTAGTATCGGGGGGTTTAGCGGGTACTACAATGAGCAGTTCTTC CASSIGGFSGYYNEQFF